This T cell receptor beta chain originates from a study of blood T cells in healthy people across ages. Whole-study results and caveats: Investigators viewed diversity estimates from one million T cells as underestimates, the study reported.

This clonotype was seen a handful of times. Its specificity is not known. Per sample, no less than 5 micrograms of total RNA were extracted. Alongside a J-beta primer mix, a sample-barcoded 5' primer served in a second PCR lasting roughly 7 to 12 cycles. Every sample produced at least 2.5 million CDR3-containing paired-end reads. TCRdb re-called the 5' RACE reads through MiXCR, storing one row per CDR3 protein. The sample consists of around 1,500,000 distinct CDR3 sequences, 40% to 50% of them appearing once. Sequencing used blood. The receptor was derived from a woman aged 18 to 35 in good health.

CDR3 region: CASRPGTVVGGYTF. DNA for the CDR3: TGTGCCAGCAGACCAGGGACAGTTGTGGGAGGCTACACCTTC. The chain couples TRBV27 to TRBJ1-2; 7 nucleotides align to TRBD1. The CDR3 is made up of 14 amino acids. Trimming at V came to 6 bases and at J to 8 bases, leaving 12 bases not matched to a gene. From germline, CDR1 is MNHEY and CDR2 SMNVEV (reference sequence).